The sequence of this TCR beta chain was determined in a study of T cells after yellow fever vaccination. TCR cDNA was made by 5'RACE template switching, adding a universal primer site and UMIs. TCRdb analysed the 5' RACE reads with MiXCR anew, one entry per CDR3 protein. The sample has 600,000 to 750,000 distinct CDR3 sequences, roughly an eighth seen once. Study outcomes and limitations: Clonotype sharing between CD4 and CD8 compartments was small.

This CDR3 is 15 amino acids long. Germline V lookup: CDR1 SGHRS, CDR2 YFSETQ. V was pared by 1 base and J by 1 base, with 11 bases between. Comment on this clonotype: Its specificity is unknown.

The receptor's source is a man aged 30-40 years who received the YFV17D yellow fever vaccine. The genes are TRBV5-1 and TRBJ1-1; possible D gene TRBD1, 5 bases. The sequencing here drew on PBMCs, taken on the day of the yellow fever booster vaccination. CDR3: CASSLSGRGNTEAFF. As DNA, the CDR3 is TGCGCCAGCAGCTTGTCGGGACGGGGGAACACTGAAGCTTTCTTT.